This T cell receptor (beta chain) was identified in a study of T cells in Graves' hyperthyroidism and ophthalmopathy. This clonotype was counted ten times or more. RNA transcripts gave rise to amplified TCR beta CDR3 regions. RT-PCR in the first round (using the HTBI primer set) targeted the TCR CDR3. TCRdb used MiXCR to reprocess the multiplex PCR reads, holding one entry per CDR3 protein. The sample gives hundreds of thousands of distinct CDR3 sequences, roughly 15% of which show up once; roughly an eighth is in the top ten. V was pared by 5 bases and J by 10 bases, with 6 bases of the junction left unmatched. This CDR3 region has 13 residues. Germline CDR1 MNHEY, CDR2 SMNVEV (reference sequence).

The sequence came from a man aged 18-30 years with Graves' ophthalmopathy. The sequencing input was blood. The chain combines TRBV27 with TRBJ2-4; 9 positions agree with TRBD1. Here the CDR3 DNA reads TGTGCCAGCAGTCTACAGGGGGCAGAGATTCAGTACTTC. Encoded protein: CASSLQGAEIQYF.